Presented here are 13 T cell receptor beta chains from one specimen sequenced in a study of hypomethylating agent response in myelodysplastic syndrome (dated by TCRdb to the early 2020s). The library was generated by the immunoSEQ multiplex PCR assay. TCRdb took this table from immuneACCESS and kept in-frame rearrangements with V and J called. Such tables lack part of the clones; where checked against another copy, unresolved V genes explain under half of the gap, and the rest is unexplained. The table for this sample lists 2,500 to 4,000 clones; about 76% of them were counted only once. Of the sample, about an eighth falls within the top ten clones. The sample here was bone marrow, taken before or after starting hypomethylating agent treatment for myelodysplastic syndrome (not recorded which). These receptors all come from a human donor with myelodysplastic syndrome.

This clone occurred a few times. This chain links TRBV4-3 with TRBJ1-2; 7 bases fit TRBD1. The CDR3 totals 14 residues. V gave up 1 base and J gave up 8 bases; unmatched junction bases: 7. From germline, CDR1 is LGHNA and CDR2 YSLEER. CDR3 region: CASSQVLTGRGYTF. CDR3 sequence (DNA): TGCGCCAGCAGCCAAGTCCTGACAGGGAGGGGCTACACCTTC.

The genes are TRBV25-1 and TRBJ2-5; D is possibly TRBD1 or TRBD2 (5 bases each). Per germline, CDR1 MGHDK and CDR2 SYGVNS. Trimming took off 5 bases at V and 4 bases at J, with 20 bases between the two ends. The CDR3 runs to 16 residues. As DNA, the CDR3 is TGTGCCAGCAGTCTTTGGCCCCAAGGGGCGGGAGAGACCCAGTACTTC. Translation: CASSLWPQGAGETQYF.

This chain uses TRBV30 with TRBJ1-1; no reliable D call. Between the trimmed V and J ends, which lost 0 bases and 0 bases, there was a span of 11 bases. The CDR3 contains 15 residues. CDR1 GTSNPN and CDR2 SVGIG come from the germline V gene (reference sequence). The CDR3 spells CAWSVHKGLNTEAFF. The CDR3, as DNA: TGTGCCTGGAGTGTACATAAGGGTTTGAACACTGAAGCTTTCTTT.

The rearrangement joins TRBV7-6 to TRBJ2-7; 10 bases are shared with TRBD2. Germline CDR1 reads SGHVS; CDR2 reads FNYEAQ. The V gene end was trimmed by 3 bases and the J gene end by 4 bases; junction bases not matched to a gene: 15. CDR3 length equals 18 residues. The CDR3 nucleotides are TGTGCCAGCAGCTTGGAAGCGGGGGGGCCTCGCGGTTCATACGAGCAGTACTTC. Amino acids: CASSLEAGGPRGSYEQYF.

The gene calls are TRBV29-1 and TRBJ2-1; maybe TRBD2 (6 bases). This CDR3 is built from 13 residues. V gave up 4 bases and J gave up 6 bases, with 13 bases separating them. The germline V gene encodes CDR1 SQVTM and CDR2 ANQGSEA. This CDR3 reads CSVVRRVGNEQFF. CDR3 DNA: TGCAGCGTTGTGCGGAGGGTAGGCAATGAGCAGTTCTTC.

This rearrangement joins TRBV14 to TRBJ2-1; TRBD2 matches 10 bases. This CDR3 has 15 amino acids. Germline V gene data show CDR1 as SGHDN and CDR2 as FVKESK. With 4 bases clipped from V and 6 bases from J, the junction kept 6 bases outside the gene matches. CDR3 nucleotides: TGTGCCAGCAGCCCGAGCGGGGGGGCCACCAATGAGCAGTTCTTC. This translates into CASSPSGGATNEQFF.

This clone showed up just once. The chain uses TRBV28 and TRBJ1-6; D is uncertain. CDR3 size: 12 residues. CDR1 is MDHEN, CDR2 SYDVKM, per germline. V gave up 7 bases and J gave up 6 bases, with 7 bases separating them. The chain's CDR3 is CASTWGNSPLHF. The CDR3 nucleotides are TGTGCCAGCACTTGGGGTAATTCACCCCTCCACTTT.

V gene TRBV12-5 combines with J gene TRBJ1-1; unclear D gene. V lost 0 bases and J lost 2, with 7 bases in between. Germline V gives CDR1 LGHNT, CDR2 FRNRAP. This CDR3 comprises 14 residues. The CDR3 sequence is CASGLVDTNTEAFF. CDR3 bases: TGTGCTAGTGGTTTGGTTGATACTAACACTGAAGCTTTCTTT. Using reference TRBV12-5 and TRBJ1-1 for the parts outside the CDR3, the full variable domain is DARVTQTPRHKVTEMGQEVTMRCQPILGHNTVFWYRQTMMQGLELLAYFRNRAPLDDSGMPKDRFSAEMPDATLATLKIQPSEPRDSAVYFCASGLVDTNTEAFFGQGTRLTVV.

This chain joins TRBV6-5 and TRBJ1-1; 7 bases match TRBD1. J was trimmed by 5 bases and V by 3 bases; bases with no gene match: 12. CDR1 and CDR2 (germline): MNHEY, SVGAGI. The CDR3 runs 16 residues. Written as DNA, the CDR3 is TGTGCCAGCAGTTATAATGGGGCAGGGGGAAATACTGAAGCTTTCTTT. It is translated as CASSYNGAGGNTEAFF.

Written as DNA, the CDR3 is TGTGCCAGCAGCCAAGAGGGGACTGTGAACACTGAAGCTTTCTTT. Protein sequence: CASSQEGTVNTEAFF. The chain carries TRBV4-2 and TRBJ1-1, with D possibly matching TRBD1 (5 bases). Germline loops: CDR1 LGHNA, CDR2 YNFKEQ. The germline V and J ends were trimmed by 0 bases and 0 bases, with 8 bases remaining between them. This CDR3 comprises 15 residues.

The rearrangement joins TRBV7-9 to TRBJ1-3; a weak D match, TRBD1 (5 bases). Trimming left V 2 bases short and J 7 bases short, with 6 bases between. The germline V gene has CDR1 SEHNR and CDR2 FQNEAQ (reference sequence). This CDR3 comprises 12 residues. CDR3 loop: CASSLSGNTIYF. CDR3 DNA: TGTGCCAGCAGCTTATCAGGGAACACCATATATTTT. The full variable domain, completed using reference TRBV7-9 and TRBJ1-3, is DTGVSQNPRHKITKRGQNVTFRCDPISEHNRLYWYRQTLGQGPEFLTYFQNEAQLEKSRLLSDRFSAERPKGSFSTLEIQRTEQGDSAMYLCASSLSGNTIYFGEGSWLTVV.

The chain joins TRBV6-4 to TRBJ2-1; TRBD2 might be the D (6 bases). Trimming removed 8 bases at V and 4 bases at J, with 12 bases between. The CDR3 covers 13 residues. Germline lookup yields CDR1 MRHNA and CDR2 SNTAGT. The CDR3 loop is CASGRDFYNEQFF. CDR3 nucleotide sequence: TGTGCCAGCGGACGGGACTTTTACAATGAGCAGTTCTTC.

V and J are TRBV18 and TRBJ1-2; TRBD1 aligns across 10 bases. The CDR3 runs to 14 residues. V shed 6 bases, J shed 6 bases, and the junction held 7 bases outside the gene matches. The germline gives CDR1 KGHSH, CDR2 LQKENI. CDR3 loop: CASSLGQGKNGYTF. CDR3 bases: TGTGCCAGCTCCCTGGGACAGGGGAAAAATGGCTACACCTTC.